These 4 T cell receptor beta chains share one sample of origin, sequenced in a study of blood T cells in healthy people across ages. Primed by a sample-barcoded 5' primer and a J-beta primer mix, a second PCR proceeded for 7 to 11 cycles. TCRdb used MiXCR to reprocess the 5' RACE reads, holding one entry per CDR3 protein. The data contain hundreds of thousands of distinct CDR3 sequences, around 49% of them singletons. The specimen sequenced was blood. The origin of the receptors is a man aged 25 to 45 in good health.

V gene TRBV7-2 combines with J gene TRBJ1-5; 9 nucleotides align to TRBD1. From germline, CDR1 is SGHTA and CDR2 FQGNSA. V shed 6 bases, J shed 4 bases, and the junction held 7 bases outside the gene matches. CDR3 size: 15 residues. CDR3 bases: TGTGCCAGCAGGCTACAGGGGGCGAGAAATCAGCCCCAGCATTTT. Its protein product is CASRLQGARNQPQHF.

The V call is TRBV4-1, the J call TRBJ2-3, with 7 nucleotides matching TRBD2. V lost 3 bases, J lost 0 bases, and 6 bases stayed unmatched. The germline V gene has CDR1 MGHRA and CDR2 YSYEKL. This CDR3 has 16 amino acids. The CDR3 protein is CASSHFASGSTDTQYF. The CDR3 DNA follows: TGCGCCAGCAGCCACTTCGCTAGCGGAAGCACAGATACGCAGTATTTT.

The chain links TRBV20-1 to TRBJ2-7, with TRBD2 matching 9 bases. V was clipped by 0 bases and J by 4 bases; unmatched bases: 7. The CDR3 sequence is 15 residues long. Germline loops: CDR1 DFQATT, CDR2 SNEGSKA (reference sequence). The CDR3 loop is CSARDPSGGLYEQYF. The DNA of the CDR3 is TGCAGTGCTAGAGATCCAAGCGGGGGGTTGTACGAGCAGTACTTC.

This clonotype was counted only a few times. The rearrangement links TRBV21-1 to TRBJ2-4; TRBD2 is the table's D call, not checked against the DNA. TRBV21-1 is tagged as a pseudogene. The CDR3 is 16 residues long. This CDR3 is CASSGSGEPTKNIQYF. CDR3 DNA sequence: TGTGCCAGCAGCGGGAGCGGGGAGCCGACCAAAAACATTCAGTACTTC.